Presented here are 28 T cell receptor beta chains from one specimen sequenced in a study of regulatory and conventional T cells in RAG deficiency. Method: immunoSEQ multiplex PCR; TCRdb's copy keeps in-frame clones and lacks some. The sample consists of 34,000 or so clones, 76% of them appearing once. Genomic DNA came from blood conventional CD4+ T cells gated CD25-low CD127-high. These records were also assigned to another study, of regulatory T cells. As that report states: Amplification used 52 TRBV primers and 13 TRBJ primers.

Material: CD4+ effector T cells sorted from blood. The receptors stem from a human donor in good health.

The V call is TRBV7-3, the J call TRBJ1-1; a weak D match, TRBD1 (5 bases). Germline V lookup: CDR1 SGHTA, CDR2 FQGTGA. The ends were cut back, 5 bases at V and 3 bases at J, with 10 bases in the middle. The CDR3 length is 13 residues. The CDR3 coding sequence is TGTGCCAGCAGCCAGGGCCCGGACACTGAAGCTTTCTTT. Translated: CASSQGPDTEAFF.

The chain combines TRBV25-1 with TRBJ1-2, with 10 positions matching TRBD1. The V gene end was trimmed by 6 bases and the J gene end by 2 bases; junction bases not matched to a gene: 6. The CDR3 length is 15 residues. Looked up from germline, CDR1 is MGHDK and CDR2 is SYGVNS. The CDR3 DNA follows: TGTGCCAGCAGCCCTCCGGACAGGGGGAACTATGGCTACACCTTC. Its translation is CASSPPDRGNYGYTF.

The chain is built from TRBV18 and TRBJ2-3, with 12 bases lining up with TRBD2. In germline, CDR1 is KGHSH, CDR2 LQKENI. The CDR3 runs to 16 residues. The trim removed 6 bases at V and 2 bases at J, leaving 6 bases unmatched. CDR3 bases: TGTGCCAGCTCTCCCAGACTAGCGGGGGCCACAGATACGCAGTATTTT. Translated, it gives CASSPRLAGATDTQYF.

The chain has TRBV2 and TRBJ1-4, with D uncertain. In germline, CDR1 is SNHLY, CDR2 FYNNEI. The V end was cut by 2 bases, the J end by 5 bases, with 6 bases between. The length of the CDR3 is 13 residues. The CDR3 region is CASSETKNEKLFF. CDR3 DNA sequence: TGTGCCAGCAGTGAAACAAAAAATGAAAAACTGTTTTTT.

This chain links TRBV21-1 with TRBJ2-3. TRBV21-1 is given as a pseudogene. The CDR3 contains 16 residues. CDR3 nucleotide sequence: TGTGCCAGCAGCTCCCACCCCCCAGCCCCCACAGATACGCAGTATTTT. It codes for CASSSHPPAPTDTQYF.

V usage is TRBV15 and J usage is TRBJ2-5, with 7 positions matching TRBD1. Per the germline V gene, CDR1 is LNHNV and CDR2 is YYDKDF (reference sequence). The CDR3 consists of 16 residues. The ends lost 0 bases at V and 5 bases at J; junction bases unmatched: 9. The CDR3 spells CATSRERAGGGETQYF. The CDR3 coding sequence is TGTGCCACCAGCAGAGAAAGGGCAGGGGGTGGCGAGACCCAGTACTTC.

This clone was recorded once. The chain carries TRBV30 and TRBJ1-1; 8 bases match TRBD1. Germline loops: CDR1 GTSNPN, CDR2 SVGIG (reference sequence). The CDR3 runs to 15 residues. V shed 4 bases, J shed 0 bases, and the junction held 7 bases outside the gene matches. The CDR3 sequence: CAWTRQGLLNTEAFF. CDR3 nucleotide sequence: TGTGCCTGGACTAGACAGGGGCTTCTGAACACTGAAGCTTTCTTT.

The rearrangement uses TRBV5-6 and TRBJ1-2, with D perhaps TRBD1 (5 bases). Germline CDR1 is SGHDT and CDR2 is YYEEEE. With 4 bases removed from V and 8 bases from J, the gap between germline ends came to 18 bases. The CDR3 consists of 14 residues. The chain's CDR3 is CASSLGTPATGYTF. CDR3 in DNA: TGTGCCAGCAGCCTGGGGACCCCCGCGACGGGCTACACCTTC.

In this sample, this clone turned up once. This chain connects TRBV6-5 to TRBJ2-3; 7 bases fit TRBD2. Germline V gene lookup returns CDR1 MNHEY and CDR2 SVGAGI. V lost 0 bases and J lost 4; bases outside the gene matches: 1. The CDR3 covers 14 residues. CDR3 sequence: CASSYSGGSDTQYF. CDR3 bases: TGTGCCAGCAGTTACTCGGGGGGGTCAGATACGCAGTATTTT.

The chain is built from TRBV6-1 and TRBJ2-3; D could derive from TRBD1 or TRBD2 (5 bases each). The length of the CDR3 is 13 residues. Germline V lookup: CDR1 MNHNS, CDR2 SASEGT. V lost 2 bases and J 14 bases, leaving 17 bases between the germline ends. CDR3 region: CASSELFMGRPYF. The CDR3 region has the DNA TGTGCCAGCAGTGAACTTTTTATGGGACGGCCGTATTTT.

This sequence joins TRBV6-1 and TRBJ2-3, with D possibly being TRBD1 (5 bases). The CDR3 sequence is 13 residues long. From germline, CDR1 is MNHNS and CDR2 SASEGT. Trimming shortened V by 0 bases and J by 12 bases, and 13 bases separated the two germline ends. CDR3 loop: CASSEAGLGIQYF. In DNA, the CDR3 is TGTGCCAGCAGTGAAGCGGGGCTAGGTATACAGTATTTT.

The CDR3 DNA is TGTGCCAGCAGCTTGATCGGAGAGACCCAGTACTTC. Protein: CASSLIGETQYF. The J gene is TRBJ2-5, the V gene TRBV5-8, with D unclear. V lost 1 base to trimming and J lost 4 bases, with 5 bases between them. Germline lookup yields CDR1 SGHTS and CDR2 YDEGEE. The CDR3 consists of 12 residues.

The gene calls are TRBV7-9 and TRBJ1-2; a weak D match, TRBD1 (5 bases). Deletions cut 6 bases from V and 7 bases from J, with 15 bases between. The CDR3 has 13 residues. The germline CDR1 and CDR2 sequences are SEHNR and FQNEAQ (reference sequence). As DNA, the CDR3 is TGTGCCAGCAGAAGGGACCAAGGGGCTGGCTACACCTTC. Protein: CASRRDQGAGYTF.

The rearrangement joins TRBV30 to TRBJ1-5; 8 nucleotides line up with TRBD1. Germline V lookup: CDR1 GTSNPN, CDR2 SVGIG (reference sequence). This CDR3 spans 18 amino acids. V gave up 4 bases and J gave up 1 base; unmatched junction bases: 15. The CDR3 region is CAWNLRTGKRGSNQPQHF. As DNA, the CDR3 is TGTGCCTGGAACCTCCGGACAGGGAAAAGGGGAAGCAATCAGCCCCAGCATTTT. Full variable domain (remainder filled in from reference TRBV30 and TRBJ1-5): SQTIHQWPATLVQPVGSPLSLECTVEGTSNPNLYWYRQAAGRGLQLLFYSVGIGQISSEVPQNLSASRPQDRQFILSSKKLLLSDSGFYLCAWNLRTGKRGSNQPQHFGDGTRLSIL.

The V and J genes are TRBV6-6 and TRBJ1-6; D remains ambiguous. Germline V gene data show CDR1 as MNHNY and CDR2 as SVGAGI (reference sequence). This CDR3 is built from 15 residues. The germline V and J ends were trimmed by 2 bases and 2 bases, with 7 bases remaining between them. CDR3 residues: CASSYKAAYNSPLHF. For the CDR3, the DNA is TGTGCCAGCAGTTACAAGGCAGCCTATAATTCACCCCTCCACTTT.

The CDR3 is CASSQSPGSLYEQYF. In DNA form, the CDR3 reads TGCGCCAGCAGTCAATCTCCAGGCAGTCTCTACGAGCAGTACTTC. This chain links TRBV23-1 with TRBJ2-7, with D unresolved. TRBV23-1 is reported as an ORF; its role is uncertain. The CDR3 contains 15 residues. The ends were cut back, 0 bases at V and 3 bases at J, with 12 bases in the middle.

The rearrangement links TRBV18 to TRBJ2-7, with 9 bases fitting TRBD1. Germline CDR1 is KGHSH and CDR2 is LQKENI. There are 14 residues in the CDR3. The V segment lost 2 bases and the J segment 4 bases; nucleotides outside the gene matches: 3. This CDR3 is CASSPTTGGYEQYF. The CDR3 nucleotides are TGTGCCAGCTCACCAACGACAGGGGGGTACGAGCAGTACTTC.

This chain uses TRBV6-5 with TRBJ2-7; TRBD2 matches 8 bases. CDR1 and CDR2 from the germline V gene are MNHEY and SVGAGI. The ends lost 6 bases at V and 3 bases at J; junction bases unmatched: 10. CDR3 length: 15 amino acids. The CDR3 nucleotides read TGTGCCAGCAGCCCAAGCGGGGGCCGTAGCTACGAGCAGTACTTC. As protein: CASSPSGGRSYEQYF.

The chain has TRBV5-6 and TRBJ2-3; 13 nucleotides align to TRBD2. The V gene end was trimmed by 1 base and the J gene end by 6 bases; junction bases not matched to a gene: 14. The CDR3 spans 19 residues. The germline V gene encodes CDR1 SGHDT and CDR2 YYEEEE. CDR3 in amino acids: CASSLIPLWTSGGSDTQYF. The CDR3 DNA sequence: TGTGCCAGCAGCTTGATCCCCCTTTGGACTAGCGGGGGTTCGGATACGCAGTATTTT.

The rearrangement links TRBV15 to TRBJ2-3; D is unresolved. The germline gives CDR1 LNHNV, CDR2 YYDKDF (reference sequence). This CDR3 is 13 amino acids long. Trimming shortened V by 5 bases and J by 6 bases, and 12 bases separated the two germline ends. Written as DNA, the CDR3 is TGTGCCACCAGCTCCTACAGTTCGGATACGCAGTATTTT. It yields the protein CATSSYSSDTQYF.

The chain links TRBV19 to TRBJ1-2; TRBD1 might be the D (6 bases). This CDR3 spans 14 amino acids. Between the trimmed V and J ends, which lost 0 bases and 6 bases, there was a span of 11 bases. Germline CDR1 is LNHDA and CDR2 is SQIVND (reference sequence). In nucleotides, the CDR3 is TGTGCCAGTAGTATAGAGGTTACAGGGAATGGCTACACCTTC. This translates into CASSIEVTGNGYTF.

The chain is built from TRBV11-2 and TRBJ2-1; no firm D call. Trimming stripped 4 bases from V and 2 bases from J, with 3 bases between. The CDR3 extends over 12 amino acids. Germline CDR1 is SGHAT and CDR2 is FQNNGV. The CDR3 DNA sequence: TGTGCCAGCAGCTCCACCTACAATGAGCAGTTCTTC. Amino acid sequence: CASSSTYNEQFF.

This clone was observed a handful of times. V usage is TRBV7-2 and J usage is TRBJ2-7, with D possibly being TRBD1 or TRBD2 (7 bases each). CDR3 length: 15 residues. Germline CDR1 and CDR2: SGHTA and FQGNSA. V was shortened by 4 bases and J by 4 bases, with 17 bases between the two germline ends. The CDR3 coding sequence is TGTGCCAGCAGCTGGCCGGGGAGGGGGCTTTACGAGCAGTACTTC. Translated: CASSWPGRGLYEQYF.

This clone occurred once. The chain links TRBV5-1 to TRBJ2-5; 10 bases are a match to TRBD2. Trimming removed 0 bases from V and 2 bases from J; junction bases left unmatched: 4. This CDR3 is built from 16 residues. Germline CDR1 reads SGHRS; CDR2 reads YFSETQ. The CDR3 nucleotides are TGCGCCAGCAGCTTGGTAGCGGGGGGACCTCAAGAGACCCAGTACTTC. This gives the protein CASSLVAGGPQETQYF.

This clone was recorded once. The rearrangement links TRBV7-3 to TRBJ1-1; possibly TRBD1 for D (5 bases). This CDR3 is 11 amino acids long. The V gene's germline CDR1 is SGHTA and CDR2 FQGTGA. The V end lost 5 bases, the J end lost 7 bases, and 8 bases lay between the germline ends. CDR3 region: CASSMTVEAFF. The CDR3, as DNA: TGTGCCAGCAGCATGACAGTTGAAGCTTTCTTT.

The rearrangement joins TRBV19 to TRBJ1-1; no reliable D call. The CDR3 is 13 amino acids. Germline-derived CDR1 and CDR2 are LNHDA and SQIVND (reference sequence). The germline V and J ends were trimmed by 5 bases and 8 bases, with 15 bases remaining between them. CDR3 protein: CASSRTAVPEAFF. The CDR3 region has the DNA TGTGCCAGTAGTCGGACGGCTGTTCCGGAAGCTTTCTTT.

This chain uses TRBV2 with TRBJ1-1; 7 bases match TRBD1. V gave up 7 bases and J gave up 8 bases; unmatched junction bases: 10. Germline-derived CDR1 and CDR2 are SNHLY and FYNNEI. CDR3 size: 13 residues. The CDR3 spells CASTAFTGVEAFF. The DNA of the CDR3 is TGTGCCAGCACCGCTTTTACAGGGGTGGAAGCTTTCTTT.

V usage is TRBV9 and J usage is TRBJ1-2; 7 positions match TRBD1. The length of the CDR3 is 13 residues. Per the germline V gene, CDR1 is SGDLS and CDR2 is YYNGEE. Germline trimming cut 4 bases from V and 2 bases from J; bases unmatched to any gene: 2. The CDR3 sequence is CASSRDRNYGYTF. In nucleotides, the CDR3 is TGTGCCAGCAGCAGGGACAGAAACTATGGCTACACCTTC.